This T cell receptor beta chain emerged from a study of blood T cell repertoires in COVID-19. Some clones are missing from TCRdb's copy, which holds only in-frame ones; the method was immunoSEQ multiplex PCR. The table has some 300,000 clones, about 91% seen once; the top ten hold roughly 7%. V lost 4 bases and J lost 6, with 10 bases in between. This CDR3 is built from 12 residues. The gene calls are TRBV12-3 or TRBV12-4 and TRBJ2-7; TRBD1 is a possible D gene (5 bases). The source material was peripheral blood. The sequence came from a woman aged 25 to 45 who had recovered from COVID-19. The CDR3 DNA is TGTGCCAGCAGTTCTATCAGGGCCGAGCAGTACTTC. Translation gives CASSSIRAEQYF.